The clone carrying this TCR beta chain was counted a few times. CD4+ cells of the naive, central memory, regulatory and stem cell-like memory types were sorted via CD45RO/CCR7/CD25/CD127/CD95/CD27. Purity (above 95%) was reached by all sorted populations. The investigators reverse transcribed all of the isolated RNA, so they sequenced expressed TCRB transcripts. Method: immunoSEQ multiplex PCR; TCRdb's copy keeps in-frame clones and lacks some. The sample gives more than 130,000 clones, 6.9% of which show up once; more than 1.1% is in the top ten. The data were obtained in a study of beta chain features in type 1 diabetes. For the study at large: The study examined around 99,000,000 sorted cells across all samples.

Germline lookup yields CDR1 SNHLY and CDR2 FYNNEI. The CDR3 spans 14 residues. V lost 5 bases to trimming and J lost 4 bases; unmatched junction nucleotides: 3. The sequenced sample consisted of central memory CD4+ T cells from blood. The chain employs TRBV2 and TRBJ1-5, with TRBD1 identical over 9 bases. The receptor's source is a woman between 25 and 40 years old in good health. CDR3 region: CASSRDRVNQPQHF. The CDR3 DNA reads as TGTGCCAGCAGTCGGGACAGGGTAAATCAGCCCCAGCATTTT.